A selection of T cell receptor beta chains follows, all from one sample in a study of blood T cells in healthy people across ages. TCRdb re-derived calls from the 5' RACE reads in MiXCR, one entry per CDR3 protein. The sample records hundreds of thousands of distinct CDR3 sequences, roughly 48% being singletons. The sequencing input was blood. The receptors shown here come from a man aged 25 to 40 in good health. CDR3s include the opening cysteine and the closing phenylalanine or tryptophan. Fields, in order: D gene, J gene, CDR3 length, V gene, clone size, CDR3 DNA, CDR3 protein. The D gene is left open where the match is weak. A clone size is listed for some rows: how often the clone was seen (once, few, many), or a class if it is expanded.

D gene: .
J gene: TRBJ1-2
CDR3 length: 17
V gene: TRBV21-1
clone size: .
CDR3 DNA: TGTGCCAGCAGCAAAGAGGCCCCAGGAAGAGCTAACTATGGCTACACCTTC
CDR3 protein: CASSKEAPGRANYGYTF

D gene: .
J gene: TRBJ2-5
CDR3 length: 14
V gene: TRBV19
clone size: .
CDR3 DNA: TGTGCCAGTAGTATTGGGCAGAATCGAGAGACCCAGTACTTC
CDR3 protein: CASSIGQNRETQYF

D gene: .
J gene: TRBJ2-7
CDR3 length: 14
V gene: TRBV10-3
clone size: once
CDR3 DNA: TGTGCCATCAGCTATGGACGGGGTCCCTACGAGCAGTACTTC
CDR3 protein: CAISYGRGPYEQYF

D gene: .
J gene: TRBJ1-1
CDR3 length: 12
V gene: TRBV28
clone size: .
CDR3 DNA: TGTGCCAGCAGTTCAGGATATCCTGAAGCTTTCTTT
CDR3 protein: CASSSGYPEAFF

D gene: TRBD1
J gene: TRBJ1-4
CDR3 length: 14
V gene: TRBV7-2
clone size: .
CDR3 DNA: TGTGCCAGCAGTGGACAGGCTGTCAATGAAAAACTGTTTTTT
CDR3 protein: CASSGQAVNEKLFF

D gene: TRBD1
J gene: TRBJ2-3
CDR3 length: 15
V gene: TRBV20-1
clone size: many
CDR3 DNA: TGCAGTGCTAGAGAAAGACAGGGGAGCGCAGATACGCAGTATTTT
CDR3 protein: CSARERQGSADTQYF

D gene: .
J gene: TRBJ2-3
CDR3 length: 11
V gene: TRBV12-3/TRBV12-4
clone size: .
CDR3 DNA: TGTGCCAGATCCTACGCAGATACGCAGTATTTT
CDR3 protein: CARSYADTQYF

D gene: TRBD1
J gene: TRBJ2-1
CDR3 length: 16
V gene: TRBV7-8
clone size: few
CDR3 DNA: TGTGCCAGCAGCCACCTGGGGACAGGGCTCTACAATGAGCAGTTCTTC
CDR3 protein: CASSHLGTGLYNEQFF

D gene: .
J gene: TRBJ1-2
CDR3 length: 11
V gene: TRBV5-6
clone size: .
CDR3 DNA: TGTGTCAGCAGCCGAGAGTATGGCTACACCTTC
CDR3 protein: CVSSREYGYTF

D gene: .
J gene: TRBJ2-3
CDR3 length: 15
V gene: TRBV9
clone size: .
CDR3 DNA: TGTGCCAGCAGCGTAGCAGGCCTATCCACAGATACGCAGTATTTT
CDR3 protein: CASSVAGLSTDTQYF

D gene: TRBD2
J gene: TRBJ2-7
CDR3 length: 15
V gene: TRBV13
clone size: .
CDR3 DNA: TGTGCCAGCAGCTTTCTTAGCGGGGGTGCCTACGAGCAGTACTTC
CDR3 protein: CASSFLSGGAYEQYF

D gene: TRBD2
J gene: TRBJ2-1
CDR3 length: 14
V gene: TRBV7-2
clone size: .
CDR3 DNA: TGTGCCAGCACCAAACCCGGGGGGGCCAATGAGCAGTTCTTC
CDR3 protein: CASTKPGGANEQFF

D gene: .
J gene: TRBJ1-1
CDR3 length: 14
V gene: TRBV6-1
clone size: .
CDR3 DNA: TGTGCCAGCACGTGGGGACATAGTAACACTGAAGCTTTCTTT
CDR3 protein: CASTWGHSNTEAFF